Each of the 2 T cell receptor beta chains below was sequenced from the same sample in a study of response to subunit inactivated influenza vaccine. TCRdb itself ran the RT-PCR reads through MiXCR, one entry per CDR3 protein. The sample carries 650,000 to 800,000 distinct CDR3 sequences, roughly 14% recorded once. Sequenced here: PBMCs from blood, sampled 14 to 15 days before vaccination. The receptor set was obtained from a man in his fifties who received an inactivated influenza vaccine.

This clonotype was counted only a few times. The chain employs TRBV6-5 and TRBJ1-6, with TRBD1 as a possible D gene (6 bases). Germline V CDR1 and CDR2: MNHEY, SVGAGI. V lost 2 bases to trimming and J lost 12 bases, with 14 bases between them. This CDR3 has 14 amino acids. CDR3 sequence (DNA): TGTGCCAGCAGTTACCGCGACAGGTTATTACCCCTCCACTTT. It encodes CASSYRDRLLPLHF.

This clonotype was seen more than once but under ten times. CDR3 sequence: CASSSTSGVYEQYF. In nucleotides, the CDR3 is TGTGCCAGCAGTTCGACTAGCGGGGTCTACGAGCAGTACTTC. This chain links TRBV12-3 or TRBV12-4 with TRBJ2-7; 11 nucleotides line up with TRBD2. There are 14 residues in the CDR3. J lost 3 bases, V lost 4 bases, and 2 bases had no gene match.